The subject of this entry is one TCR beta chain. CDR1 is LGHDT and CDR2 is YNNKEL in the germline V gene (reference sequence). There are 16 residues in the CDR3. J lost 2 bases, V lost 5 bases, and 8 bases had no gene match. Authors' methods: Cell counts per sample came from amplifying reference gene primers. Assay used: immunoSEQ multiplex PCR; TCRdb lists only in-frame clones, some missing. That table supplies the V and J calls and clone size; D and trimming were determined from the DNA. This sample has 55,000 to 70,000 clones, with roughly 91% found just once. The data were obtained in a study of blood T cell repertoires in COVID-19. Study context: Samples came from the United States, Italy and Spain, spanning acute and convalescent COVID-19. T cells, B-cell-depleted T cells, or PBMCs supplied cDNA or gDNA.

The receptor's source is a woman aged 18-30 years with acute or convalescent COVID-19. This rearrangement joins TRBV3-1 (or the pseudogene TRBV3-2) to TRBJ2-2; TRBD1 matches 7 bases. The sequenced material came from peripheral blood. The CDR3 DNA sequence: TGTGCCAGCAGCTTCTGGACAGGACCAAACACCGGGGAGCTGTTTTTT. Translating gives CASSFWTGPNTGELFF.